This T cell receptor (beta chain) was found in a study of T cells in localized non-small cell lung cancer. Some clones are missing from TCRdb's copy, which holds only in-frame ones; the method was immunoSEQ multiplex PCR. Of 45,000 to 60,000 clones listed, approximately 90% are singletons. Germline V gene data show CDR1 as SQVTM and CDR2 as ANQGSEA. There are 12 residues in the CDR3. Trimming removed 5 bases from V and 4 bases from J, with 11 bases in between. V and J are TRBV29-1 and TRBJ1-2; D is undetermined. The material was PBMCs, obtained before any cancer treatment. The sequence was collected from a man between 40 and 69 years old with stage II lung adenocarcinoma. In nucleotides, the CDR3 is TGCAGCGTTCCAACAAACTCCTATGGCTACACCTTC. It yields the protein CSVPTNSYGYTF.